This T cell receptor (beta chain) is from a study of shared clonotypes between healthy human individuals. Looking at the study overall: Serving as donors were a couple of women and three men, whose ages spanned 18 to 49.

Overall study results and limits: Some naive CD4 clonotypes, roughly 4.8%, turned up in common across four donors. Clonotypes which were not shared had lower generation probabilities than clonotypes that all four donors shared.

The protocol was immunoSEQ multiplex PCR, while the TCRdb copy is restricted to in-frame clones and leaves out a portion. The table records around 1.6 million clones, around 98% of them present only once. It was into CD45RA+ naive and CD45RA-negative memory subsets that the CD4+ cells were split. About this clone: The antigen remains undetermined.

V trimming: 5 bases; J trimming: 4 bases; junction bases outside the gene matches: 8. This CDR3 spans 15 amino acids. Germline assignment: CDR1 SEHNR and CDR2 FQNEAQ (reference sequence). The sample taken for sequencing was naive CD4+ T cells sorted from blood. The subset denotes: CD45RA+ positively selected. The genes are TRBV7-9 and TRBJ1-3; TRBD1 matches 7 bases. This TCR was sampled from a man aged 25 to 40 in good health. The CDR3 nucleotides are TGTGCCAGCAGCGCCACAGGGGTCTCGGGAAACACCATATATTTT. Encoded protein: CASSATGVSGNTIYF. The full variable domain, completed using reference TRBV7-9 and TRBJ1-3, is DTGVSQNPRHKITKRGQNVTFRCDPISEHNRLYWYRQTLGQGPEFLTYFQNEAQLEKSRLLSDRFSAERPKGSFSTLEIQRTEQGDSAMYLCASSATGVSGNTIYFGEGSWLTVV.